This T cell receptor beta chain was identified in a study of T cells in Graves' hyperthyroidism and ophthalmopathy. Study results and limitations: Ophthalmopathy, as predicted by the model, came a median around 6 months after the prediction. Most thyroid clonotypes expanded above 0.001 appeared in blood too.

This CDR3 is built from 15 residues. J lost 5 bases, V lost 6 bases, and 9 bases had no gene match. Germline CDR1 SNHLY, CDR2 FYNNEI. As concerns this clonotype: Its antigen is not known.

TCR beta CDR3 regions were amplified from RNA. TCR CDR3 regions were first amplified by RT-PCR with HTBI primers. TCRdb reanalysed the multiplex PCR reads using MiXCR and keeps one entry per CDR3 protein. The sample records 550,000 to 700,000 distinct CDR3 sequences, approximately 15% being singletons. The chain links TRBV2 to TRBJ2-5; 10 nucleotides align to TRBD2. The sequenced sample was blood. The sequence came from a woman aged 40-49 years with Graves' ophthalmopathy. The CDR3 sequence: CASRTGTSVGETQYF. The CDR3 coding sequence is TGTGCCAGCAGGACCGGGACTAGCGTTGGGGAGACCCAGTACTTC.